A selection of T cell receptor beta chains follows, all from one sample in a study of cytotoxic CD8 clonotypes in ibrutinib-treated CLL. The method was immunoSEQ multiplex PCR; TCRdb's version includes in-frame clones alone and lacks a portion of them. The data contain over 100,000 clones, 80% to 90% of them singletons. Sequenced here: PBMCs, sampled after 24 months of ibrutinib treatment. Receptor source: a human donor with chronic lymphocytic leukemia. Both conserved end residues are trimmed from each CDR3.

v_gene: TRBV6-1; CDR3aa: ASSEGGRSTDTQY
v_gene: TRBV28; CDR3aa: ASTTPREKLF
v_gene: TRBV27; CDR3aa: ASSLSVNTGELF
v_gene: TRBV28; CDR3aa: ASSFSGPEQF
v_gene: TRBV7-8; CDR3aa: ASVGERFSGNTIY
v_gene: TRBV7-8; CDR3aa: ASSLRRDPEGAKNIQY
v_gene: TRBV28; CDR3aa: ASSSPAGTHYGYT
v_gene: TRBV5-5; CDR3aa: ASSAAYEQY
v_gene: TRBV7-9; CDR3aa: ASSGQGLSGNTIY
v_gene: TRBV4-3; CDR3aa: ASSQDKWTRAYEQY
v_gene: TRBV5-6; CDR3aa: ASSDSGTGGTEQY
v_gene: TRBV6-6; CDR3aa: ASRLRRLNTEAF
v_gene: TRBV20-1; CDR3aa: SANVDYEQY